This TCR beta chain was sequenced during a study of breast tumors, draining lymph nodes, adjacent tissues. Each CDR3 protein gets one entry after TCRdb re-called the multiplex PCR reads with MiXCR. The profile shows 200,000 to 250,000 distinct CDR3 sequences, approximately 36% of them singletons. Breast cancer patients provided tissue from their axillary draining lymph nodes. This clonotype was detected ten times or more. CDR1 and CDR2 from the germline V gene are SGHRS and YFSETQ. Trimming cost V 5 bases and J 3 bases, with 17 bases left between them. The CDR3 contains 16 residues. The sample taken for sequencing was axillary lymph node tissue. The sequence derives from a female donor with breast cancer. Some clones in this sample may be carry-over from other donors' samples. The chain has TRBV5-1 and TRBJ1-4, with D possibly TRBD1 on 6 matching bases. The CDR3 sequence: CASSPGHAAPNEKLFF. The CDR3 region has the DNA TGCGCCAGCAGTCCGGGACACGCAGCCCCTAATGAAAAACTGTTTTTT.